Shown below are 7 T cell receptor beta chains from a single sample sequenced in a study of shared clonotypes between healthy human individuals. TCRdb's copy holds only in-frame clones and misses some; the assay was immunoSEQ multiplex PCR. The sample records a few million clones, more than 90% being singletons. Sequenced: naive CD4+ T cells sorted from blood. The subset: CD45RA+ positively selected. The receptor set was obtained from a man aged 18 to 35 in good health.

For the CDR3, the DNA is TGTGCCAGCATCAATACCGGGACAGGTGGCGGCGAGCAGTACTTC. Protein product: CASINTGTGGGEQYF. The chain carries TRBV7-9 and TRBJ2-7; 8 nucleotides match TRBD1. CDR1 and CDR2 (germline): SEHNR, FQNEAQ (reference sequence). V trimming: 7 bases; J trimming: 6 bases; junction bases outside the gene matches: 14. This CDR3 is 15 amino acids long. Complete variable domain (other parts from reference TRBV7-9 and TRBJ2-7): DTGVSQNPRHKITKRGQNVTFRCDPISEHNRLYWYRQTLGQGPEFLTYFQNEAQLEKSRLLSDRFSAERPKGSFSTLEIQRTEQGDSAMYLCASINTGTGGGEQYFGPGTRLTVT.

The gene calls are TRBV11-2 and TRBJ2-3; 10 nucleotides align to TRBD2. After removal of 5 bases from V and 8 bases from J, the junction contained 10 bases not matched to a gene. Germline V gene sequence: CDR1 SGHAT, CDR2 FQNNGV. The length of the CDR3 is 15 residues. The CDR3 reads CASSLAGARSGTQYF. DNA for the CDR3: TGTGCCAGCAGCCTAGCGGGGGCCCGTTCGGGTACGCAGTATTTT.

CDR3 bases: TGTGCCAGCAGCTTGGGAAGGACGAGATCTTTGAACACTGAAGCTTTCTTT. This sequence encodes CASSLGRTRSLNTEAFF. The rearrangement links TRBV5-6 to TRBJ1-1; D unclear. Deletions cut 0 bases from V and 0 bases from J, with 15 bases between. This CDR3 is 17 amino acids long. CDR1 is SGHDT, CDR2 YYEEEE, per germline.

The V gene is TRBV6-1, the J gene TRBJ1-3, with unresolved D. Deletions cut 3 bases from V and 0 bases from J, with 6 bases between. The germline V gene has CDR1 MNHNS and CDR2 SASEGT. This CDR3 contains 14 residues. As DNA, the CDR3 is TGTGCCAGCAGTGATCTGTTCTCTGGAAACACCATATATTTT. Translated: CASSDLFSGNTIYF.

The sample holds one count of this clone. V is TRBV5-4 and J is TRBJ1-2; D is ambiguous. Trimming pared 0 bases from V and 6 bases from J, leaving 9 bases between. The V gene's germline CDR1 is SGHNT and CDR2 YYREEE (reference sequence). The CDR3 spans 13 residues. CDR3 loop: CASSLEGADGYTF. In DNA form, the CDR3 reads TGTGCCAGCAGCTTGGAGGGAGCCGATGGCTACACCTTC. The full variable domain, completed using reference TRBV5-4 and TRBJ1-2, is ETGVTQSPTHLIKTRGQQVTLRCSSQSGHNTVSWYQQALGQGPQFIFQYYREEENGRGNFPPRFSGLQFPNYSSELNVNALELDDSALYLCASSLEGADGYTFGSGTRLTVV.

J is TRBJ2-7 and V is TRBV5-1; 11 positions agree with TRBD2. The junction had 4 bases not matched to a gene; V was cut back by 1 base and J by 4 bases. The CDR3 is 15 residues long. The V gene's germline CDR1 is SGHRS and CDR2 YFSETQ. The CDR3 coding sequence is TGCGCCAGCAGCTTGTTACTAGCGGGGGATTACGAGCAGTACTTC. It specifies CASSLLLAGDYEQYF.

The chain has TRBV29-1 and TRBJ2-3, with D unclear. V gave up 4 bases and J gave up 4 bases, with 15 bases separating them. CDR3 length equals 14 residues. In germline, CDR1 is SQVTM, CDR2 ANQGSEA. This CDR3 is CSVARLDRADTQYF. CDR3 nucleotides: TGCAGCGTTGCGCGGCTAGATAGGGCAGATACGCAGTATTTT.